These 23 T cell receptor beta chains were all obtained from the same sample, sequenced in a study of cytomegalovirus exposure and HLA in healthy donors. The PCR made use of 60 Vbeta and 13 Jbeta primers. Sequencing was performed with immunoSEQ multiplex PCR; in TCRdb, only in-frame clones are kept and a portion is missing. The sample contains around 200,000 clones, over 60% of which appear only once. Sequenced input: PBMCs. These receptors originate from a man aged 35-49 years in good health and CMV-seronegative.

This chain uses TRBV7-9 with TRBJ1-5; D gene ambiguous. The ends were cut back, 2 bases at V and 5 bases at J, with 7 bases in the middle. Germline assignment: CDR1 SEHNR and CDR2 FQNEAQ (reference sequence). The CDR3 is 13 amino acids. CDR3 sequence: CASSLSFDQPQHF. CDR3 bases: TGTGCCAGCAGCTTATCTTTTGATCAGCCCCAGCATTTT.

The rearrangement links TRBV12-1 to TRBJ1-6; the DNA was not used to check the table's D call, TRBD1. TRBV12-1 is classified as a pseudogene. The CDR3 runs 20 residues. CDR3 loop: CASSPQGSSDLRSYNSPLHF. DNA of the CDR3: TGTGCCAGCAGCCCACAGGGCTCTAGTGATCTTCGCTCCTATAATTCACCCCTCCACTTT.

This clone appeared a few times. One junction end does not reproduce the germline sequence, and a read error may be involved. The J gene is TRBJ1-2, the V gene TRBV4-2; possibly TRBD1 for D (6 bases). Germline V gene sequence: CDR1 LGHNA, CDR2 YNFKEQ. The CDR3 extends over 14 amino acids. This CDR3 reads CASSQDWGGGRGFF. CDR3 DNA sequence: TGTGCCAGCAGCCAAGATTGGGGAGGGGGGCGAGGCTTTTTC.

J is TRBJ2-7 and V is TRBV7-6; D perhaps matches TRBD2 (5 bases). CDR3 length equals 14 residues. Trimming took off 2 bases at V and 4 bases at J, with 12 bases between the two ends. Germline V CDR1 and CDR2: SGHVS, FNYEAQ. CDR3 region: CASSLRAGGYEQYF. CDR3 sequence (DNA): TGTGCCAGCAGCTTAAGAGCAGGAGGTTACGAGCAGTACTTC.

The rearrangement joins TRBV23-1 to TRBJ2-2; 13 bases are shared with TRBD2. TRBV23-1 belongs to the ORF category, with a function that is uncertain. This CDR3 has 18 residues. V was pared by 6 bases and J by 3 bases, with 10 bases of the junction left unmatched. Here the CDR3 reads CASRGTSGNCWYTGELFF. The CDR3 nucleotides read TGCGCCAGCAGGGGGACTAGCGGGAATTGTTGGTACACCGGGGAGCTGTTTTTT.

V gene TRBV19 combines with J gene TRBJ1-5, with D possibly being TRBD1 (5 bases). Trimming shortened V by 0 bases and J by 2 bases, and 8 bases separated the two germline ends. Germline V lookup: CDR1 LNHDA, CDR2 SQIVND (reference sequence). CDR3 size: 15 residues. The CDR3: CASSIDLGGNQPQHF. CDR3 nucleotide sequence: TGTGCCAGTAGTATAGATCTAGGGGGCAATCAGCCCCAGCATTTT.

J is TRBJ2-2 and V is TRBV29-1; a weak D match, TRBD2 (7 bases). Germline V gene lookup returns CDR1 SQVTM and CDR2 ANQGSEA. The CDR3 extends over 13 amino acids. V was clipped by 5 bases and J by 7 bases, with 14 bases between them. DNA of the CDR3: TGCAGCGTTCTCGGGGGGCGAAGCGGGGAGCTGTTTTTT. It yields the protein CSVLGGRSGELFF.

This rearrangement joins TRBV30 to TRBJ2-1; D is unclear. The CDR3 consists of 15 residues. Germline assignment: CDR1 GTSNPN and CDR2 SVGIG (reference sequence). V shed 3 bases and J shed 0 bases, with 12 bases lying between them. CDR3 bases: TGTGCCTGGAGGAGCGTGCAGAGCTCCTACAATGAGCAGTTCTTC. This encodes CAWRSVQSSYNEQFF.

This clone occurred a few times. This chain links TRBV6-5 with TRBJ2-7; D gene unclear. Per germline, CDR1 MNHEY and CDR2 SVGAGI. Between the trimmed V and J ends, which lost 6 bases and 2 bases, there was a span of 14 bases. CDR3 length: 14 amino acids. The CDR3 protein is CASSPPDNTYEQYF. The CDR3 DNA reads as TGTGCCAGCAGCCCCCCCGACAATACCTACGAGCAGTACTTC.

This chain links TRBV6-4 with TRBJ2-7; TRBD1 aligns across 8 bases. Germline values: CDR1 MRHNA, CDR2 SNTAGT. The V segment lost 6 bases and the J segment 0 bases; nucleotides outside the gene matches: 4. CDR3 length equals 14 residues. CDR3 in amino acids: CASRRTGTSYEQYF. The CDR3 region has the DNA TGTGCCAGCAGGCGGACAGGGACCTCCTACGAGCAGTACTTC.

This clone was seen just once. The chain combines TRBV15 with TRBJ2-1; 8 bases align to TRBD2. The CDR3 contains 16 residues. The V gene's germline CDR1 is LNHNV and CDR2 YYDKDF (reference sequence). Trimming removed 1 base from V and 7 bases from J; junction bases left unmatched: 9. The CDR3: CATSRVREAKGNEQFF. Here the CDR3 DNA reads TGTGCCACCAGCAGAGTGCGGGAGGCCAAGGGGAATGAGCAGTTCTTC.

The chain has TRBV7-6 and TRBJ2-5; TRBD1 matches 9 bases. In germline, CDR1 is SGHVS, CDR2 FNYEAQ. This CDR3 is built from 18 residues. The V and J ends lost 0 bases and 4 bases, in that order; junction bases with no gene match: 12. CDR3 DNA: TGTGCCAGCAGCTTAGCGTGGAGGACAGGGGCTGGAGGAGAGACCCAGTACTTC. This sequence encodes CASSLAWRTGAGGETQYF. Complete variable domain (other parts from reference TRBV7-6 and TRBJ2-5): GAGVSQSPRYKVTKRGQDVALRCDPISGHVSLYWYRQALGQGPEFLTYFNYEAQQDKSGLPNDRFSAERPEGSISTLTIQRTEQRDSAMYRCASSLAWRTGAGGETQYFGPGTRLLVL.

The V gene is TRBV7-2, the J gene TRBJ1-3, with D hard to call. Germline V gives CDR1 SGHTA, CDR2 FQGNSA. The CDR3 totals 13 residues. V was shortened by 2 bases and J by 4 bases, with 6 bases between the two germline ends. This CDR3 is CASSLSEGNTIYF. The DNA for the CDR3 is TGTGCCAGCAGCTTAAGCGAGGGAAACACCATATATTTT.

The chain carries TRBV19 and TRBJ1-2; D not resolved. V was trimmed by 7 bases and J by 7 bases, leaving 22 bases between them. This CDR3 has 15 residues. Germline V gives CDR1 LNHDA, CDR2 SQIVND (reference sequence). This CDR3 is CASINREEGGSGYTF. The CDR3 nucleotides are TGTGCCAGTATAAATCGGGAGGAGGGAGGATCTGGCTACACCTTC.

This rearrangement joins TRBV5-4 to TRBJ1-4, with 10 bases matching TRBD1. The V gene end was trimmed by 2 bases and the J gene end by 8 bases; junction bases not matched to a gene: 9. CDR1 SGHNT and CDR2 YYREEE come from the germline V gene (reference sequence). The CDR3 runs 16 residues. CDR3 loop: CASSFGSGTGAEKLFF. The CDR3 DNA reads TGTGCCAGCAGCTTCGGATCCGGGACAGGGGCAGAAAAACTGTTTTTT.

This clone was seen just once. The J gene is TRBJ1-1, the V gene TRBV7-9; no reliable D call. The germline V gene encodes CDR1 SEHNR and CDR2 FQNEAQ (reference sequence). CDR3 length: 14 residues. V lost 1 base and J 6 bases, leaving 12 bases between the germline ends. The CDR3 region is CASSLGPIWSEAFF. The CDR3 DNA is TGTGCCAGCAGCTTAGGGCCGATCTGGTCTGAAGCTTTCTTT.

The rearrangement links TRBV6-1 to TRBJ2-7; 8 nucleotides agree with TRBD1. CDR1 is MNHNS and CDR2 is SASEGT in the germline V gene. This CDR3 spans 17 amino acids. Trimming cost V 4 bases and J 1 base; bases outside gene matches: 12. The DNA for the CDR3 is TGTGCCAGCAGTGGGACAGGGTGGACTTCTCTTTCCTACGAGCAGTACTTC. It translates to CASSGTGWTSLSYEQYF.

The chain recombines TRBV7-8 with TRBJ1-5, with 10 bases identical to TRBD1. V was pared by 5 bases and J by 3 bases, with 13 bases of the junction left unmatched. CDR3 size: 18 residues. Germline V gene data show CDR1 as SGHVS and CDR2 as FQNEAQ. The CDR3 DNA sequence: TGTGCCAGCAGCCGCGGGACAGGGGCAGCGGGTAACAATCAGCCCCAGCATTTT. This codes for CASSRGTGAAGNNQPQHF.

The chain is built from TRBV28 and TRBJ2-7, with 9 positions matching TRBD2. The junction had 11 bases not matched to a gene; V was cut back by 6 bases and J by 2 bases. The CDR3 is made up of 16 amino acids. The V gene's germline CDR1 is MDHEN and CDR2 SYDVKM. The CDR3 DNA is TGTGCCAGCAGCCATTATACAGTAGCGGGGGCCTACGAGCAGTACTTC. It specifies CASSHYTVAGAYEQYF.

V and J are TRBV5-4 and TRBJ1-2; D perhaps matches TRBD1 (6 bases). Germline values: CDR1 SGHNT, CDR2 YYREEE (reference sequence). V was shortened by 4 bases and J by 1 base, with 17 bases between the two germline ends. The CDR3 contains 16 residues. CDR3 nucleotides: TGTGCCAGCAGCCCCCAAGGGGCAGGGGTTAACTATGGCTACACCTTC. Its translation: CASSPQGAGVNYGYTF.

The V gene is TRBV7-8, the J gene TRBJ1-2, with a tentative D call TRBD1 (6 bases). V lost 5 bases and J lost 1, with 14 bases in between. Germline CDR1 is SGHVS and CDR2 is FQNEAQ. The CDR3 covers 15 residues. The CDR3 is CASSPRDNLNYGYTF. The CDR3 DNA follows: TGTGCCAGCAGCCCCCGGGACAACCTTAACTATGGCTACACCTTC.

This clone was picked up one time. CDR3 nucleotide sequence: TGTGCCAGCAGTTTATCGGGACTAGCGGGATCTCTGCAGTACTTC. Amino acids: CASSLSGLAGSLQYF. The gene calls are TRBV27 and TRBJ2-7, with 13 bases identical to TRBD2. Germline CDR1 and CDR2: MNHEY and SMNVEV (reference sequence). CDR3 size: 15 residues. With 0 bases clipped from V and 9 bases from J, the junction kept 5 bases outside the gene matches.

This sequence joins TRBV7-9 and TRBJ1-1, with a tentative D call TRBD1 (5 bases). Germline-derived CDR1 and CDR2 are SEHNR and FQNEAQ (reference sequence). The CDR3 has 14 amino acids. The V and J ends lost 8 bases and 3 bases respectively, with 16 bases between them. The CDR3 DNA reads as TGTGCCAGCGCAACCCAGGGCTTCGACACTGAAGCTTTCTTT. This translates into CASATQGFDTEAFF.